These 2 T cell receptor beta chains share one sample of origin, sequenced in a study of blood T cell repertoires in COVID-19. Assay used: immunoSEQ multiplex PCR; TCRdb lists only in-frame clones, some missing. The sample consists of tens of thousands of clones, about four fifths of them appearing once. Sequencing input: peripheral blood. These receptors were collected from a woman aged 60-70 years with acute or convalescent COVID-19.

This clone occurred a few times. The chain is built from TRBV2 and TRBJ1-2, with D perhaps matching TRBD1 (5 bases). Germline loops: CDR1 SNHLY, CDR2 FYNNEI. This CDR3 contains 13 residues. V lost 6 bases and J 6 bases, leaving 14 bases between the germline ends. CDR3 in amino acids: CASSTDGGDGYTF. The CDR3, as DNA: TGTGCCAGCAGCACTGACGGAGGGGATGGCTACACCTTC.

J is TRBJ1-1 and V is TRBV4-2; 9 bases are a match to TRBD1. The CDR3 covers 15 residues. With 6 bases clipped from V and 1 base from J, the junction kept 6 bases outside the gene matches. Germline CDR1 is LGHNA and CDR2 is YNFKEQ. The CDR3 nucleotides read TGTGCCAGCAGACTGAGGACAGGGGAGAACACTGAAGCTTTCTTT. Amino acids: CASRLRTGENTEAFF.